Below, 2 T cell receptor beta chains from the same sample are listed, as sequenced in a study of T cell responses to AZD1222 COVID-19 vaccine. This table comes from immunoSEQ multiplex PCR, and its TCRdb copy is limited to in-frame clones, with some not included. The table records under 200,000 clones, approximately 90% of them present only once. The sequences come from peripheral blood, collected on day 0 of AZD1222 vaccination. Receptor source: an adult in good health.

The chain links TRBV11-2 to TRBJ2-3; D is perhaps TRBD2 (5 bases). Germline V gene lookup returns CDR1 SGHAT and CDR2 FQNNGV. This CDR3 contains 13 residues. V lost 3 bases, J lost 6 bases, and 10 bases lay in between. CDR3 sequence reads: CASSFQQRDTQYF. CDR3 sequence (DNA): TGTGCCAGCAGCTTCCAACAGCGGGATACGCAGTATTTT.

The chain is built from TRBV6-1 and TRBJ2-2; TRBD1 might be the D (5 bases). Trimming left V 2 bases short and J 7 bases short, with 8 bases between. The CDR3 length is 13 residues. CDR1 is MNHNS, CDR2 SASEGT, per germline. The CDR3 DNA sequence: TGTGCCAGCAGTGAATGGCAGGGCGGGGAGCTGTTTTTT. Its protein is CASSEWQGGELFF.